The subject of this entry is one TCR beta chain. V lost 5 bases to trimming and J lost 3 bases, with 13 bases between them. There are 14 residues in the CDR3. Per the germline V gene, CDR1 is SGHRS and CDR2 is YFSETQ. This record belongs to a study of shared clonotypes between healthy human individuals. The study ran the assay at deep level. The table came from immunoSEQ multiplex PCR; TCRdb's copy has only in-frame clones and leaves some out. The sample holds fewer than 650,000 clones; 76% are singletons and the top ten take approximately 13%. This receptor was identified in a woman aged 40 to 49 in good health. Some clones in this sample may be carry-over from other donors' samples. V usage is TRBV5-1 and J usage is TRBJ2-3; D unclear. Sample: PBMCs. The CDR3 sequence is CASRLRISTDTQYF. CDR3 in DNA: TGCGCCAGCAGGTTACGTATTTCGACAGATACGCAGTATTTT.